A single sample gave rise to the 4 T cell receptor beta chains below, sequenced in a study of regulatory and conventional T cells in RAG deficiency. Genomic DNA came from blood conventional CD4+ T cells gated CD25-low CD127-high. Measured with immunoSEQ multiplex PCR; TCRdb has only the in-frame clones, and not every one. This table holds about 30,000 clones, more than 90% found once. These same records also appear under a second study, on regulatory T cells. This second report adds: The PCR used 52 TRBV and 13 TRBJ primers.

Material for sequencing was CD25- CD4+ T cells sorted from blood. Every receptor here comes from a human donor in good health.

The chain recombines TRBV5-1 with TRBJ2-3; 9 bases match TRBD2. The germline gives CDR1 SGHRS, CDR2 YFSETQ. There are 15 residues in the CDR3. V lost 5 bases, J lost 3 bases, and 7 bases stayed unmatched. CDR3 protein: CASRLWAGGTDTQYF. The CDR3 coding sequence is TGCGCCAGCAGACTTTGGGCGGGAGGGACAGATACGCAGTATTTT.

CDR3 region: CASSSTGGDQPQHF. CDR3 coding DNA: TGCGCCAGCAGCTCCACAGGGGGCGATCAGCCCCAGCATTTT. The rearrangement joins TRBV5-1 to TRBJ1-5, with TRBD1 identical over 9 bases. CDR1 and CDR2 (germline): SGHRS, YFSETQ. CDR3 length: 14 amino acids. V shed 3 bases and J 5 bases; nucleotides not matched to a gene: 3.

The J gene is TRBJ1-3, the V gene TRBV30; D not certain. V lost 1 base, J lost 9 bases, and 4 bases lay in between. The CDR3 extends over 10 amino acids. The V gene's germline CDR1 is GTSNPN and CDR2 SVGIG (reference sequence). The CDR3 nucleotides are TGTGCCTGGAGTGACAGCACCATATATTTT. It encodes CAWSDSTIYF. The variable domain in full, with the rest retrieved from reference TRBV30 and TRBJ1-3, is SQTIHQWPATLVQPVGSPLSLECTVEGTSNPNLYWYRQAAGRGLQLLFYSVGIGQISSEVPQNLSASRPQDRQFILSSKKLLLSDSGFYLCAWSDSTIYFGEGSWLTVV.

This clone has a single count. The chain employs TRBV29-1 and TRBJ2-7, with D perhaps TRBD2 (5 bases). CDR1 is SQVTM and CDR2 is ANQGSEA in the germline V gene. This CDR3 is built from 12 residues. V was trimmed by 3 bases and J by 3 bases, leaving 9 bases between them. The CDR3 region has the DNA TGCAGCGTTGATGGGAGCAACTACGAGCAGTACTTC. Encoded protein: CSVDGSNYEQYF.